This T cell receptor beta chain appears in the sequencing data of a study of T-cell reconstitution after alpha-beta-depleted transplantation in children. During its preparation, the TCRbeta library received unique molecular identifiers. Using its own MiXCR run on the PCR reads, TCRdb lists one record per CDR3 protein. This table holds over 85,000 distinct CDR3 sequences, 6% to 9% found once. Study-level results: From newly produced T cells came most of the T-cell counts and diversity one year after transplant.

On this clonotype itself: What it binds is not known.

The source material was PBMCs, sampled before TCRalphabeta/CD19-depleted stem cell transplant. This receptor was identified in a boy between 2 and 15 years old with acute lymphoblastic leukemia, due to receive a stem cell transplant.

In DNA form, the CDR3 reads TGCGCCAGCAGCCAAGATAGGGAGCGTATGAACACTGAAGCTTTCTTT. The encoded protein is CASSQDRERMNTEAFF. This chain connects TRBV4-1 to TRBJ1-1; no definite D call. The CDR3 runs to 16 residues. V dropped 0 bases and J dropped 0 bases, with 11 bases sitting between them. Germline V CDR1 and CDR2: MGHRA, YSYEKL.